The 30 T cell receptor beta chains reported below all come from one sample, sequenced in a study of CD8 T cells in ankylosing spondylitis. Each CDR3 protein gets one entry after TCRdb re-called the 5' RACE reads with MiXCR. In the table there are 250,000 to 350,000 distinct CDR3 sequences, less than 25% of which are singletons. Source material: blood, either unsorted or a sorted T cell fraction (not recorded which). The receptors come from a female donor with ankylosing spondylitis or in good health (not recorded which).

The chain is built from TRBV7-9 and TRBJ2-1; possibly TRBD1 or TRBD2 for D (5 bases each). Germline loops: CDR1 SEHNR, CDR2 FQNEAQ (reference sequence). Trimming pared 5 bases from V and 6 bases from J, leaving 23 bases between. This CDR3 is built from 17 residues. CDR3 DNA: TGTGCCAGCAGCCCGAGGCTGTGGGGGAGATCAGTCAATGAGCAGTTCTTC. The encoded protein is CASSPRLWGRSVNEQFF.

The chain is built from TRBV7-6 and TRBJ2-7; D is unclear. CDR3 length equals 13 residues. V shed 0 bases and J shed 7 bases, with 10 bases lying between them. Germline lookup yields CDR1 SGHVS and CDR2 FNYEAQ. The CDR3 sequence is CASSLARSREQYF. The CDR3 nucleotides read TGTGCCAGCAGCTTAGCCCGTAGTAGGGAGCAGTACTTC.

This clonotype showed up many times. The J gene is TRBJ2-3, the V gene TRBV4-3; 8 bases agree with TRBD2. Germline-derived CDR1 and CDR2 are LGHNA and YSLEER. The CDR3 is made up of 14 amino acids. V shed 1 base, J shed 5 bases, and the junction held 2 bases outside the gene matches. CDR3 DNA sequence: TGCGCCAGCAGCCAAGCTCTAGCGGGAGATACGCAGTATTTT. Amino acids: CASSQALAGDTQYF.

The CDR3 DNA reads TGCAGTGCTAGGAAGATTACCGGGGAGCTGTTTTTT. This encodes CSARKITGELFF. V gene TRBV20-1 combines with J gene TRBJ2-2; D remains unclear. The V gene lost 3 bases and the J gene lost 5 bases, with 7 bases spanning the gap. The CDR3 contains 12 residues. Per the germline V gene, CDR1 is DFQATT and CDR2 is SNEGSKA (reference sequence).

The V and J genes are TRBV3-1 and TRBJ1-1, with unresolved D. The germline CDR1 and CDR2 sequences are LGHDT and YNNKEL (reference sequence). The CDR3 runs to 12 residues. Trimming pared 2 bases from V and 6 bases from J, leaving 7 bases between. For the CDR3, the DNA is TGTGCCAGCAGCCAATGGGGAGCTGAAGCTTTCTTT. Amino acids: CASSQWGAEAFF. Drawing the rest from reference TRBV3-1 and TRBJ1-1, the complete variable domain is DTAVSQTPKYLVTQMGNDKSIKCEQNLGHDTMYWYKQDSKKFLKIMFSYNNKELIINETVPNRFSPKSPDKAHLNLHINSLELGDSAVYFCASSQWGAEAFFGQGTRLTVV.

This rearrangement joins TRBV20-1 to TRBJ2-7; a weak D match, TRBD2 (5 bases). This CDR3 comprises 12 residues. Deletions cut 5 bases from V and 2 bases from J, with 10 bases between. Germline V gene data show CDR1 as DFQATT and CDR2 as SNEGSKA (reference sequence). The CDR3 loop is CSAQRETYEQYF. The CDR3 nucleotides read TGCAGTGCTCAACGGGAAACCTACGAGCAGTACTTC.

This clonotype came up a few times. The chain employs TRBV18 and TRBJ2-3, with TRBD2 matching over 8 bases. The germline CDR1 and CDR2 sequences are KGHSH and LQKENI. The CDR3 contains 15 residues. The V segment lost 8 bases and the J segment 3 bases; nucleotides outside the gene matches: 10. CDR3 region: CASAKAGDLTDTQYF. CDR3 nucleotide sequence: TGTGCCAGCGCCAAAGCGGGAGACTTGACAGATACGCAGTATTTT.

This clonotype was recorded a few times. CDR3 coding DNA: TGTGCCAGCAGCGAAGGACTAGCGGGAGGGATTGAGCAGTTCTTC. This encodes CASSEGLAGGIEQFF. This chain uses TRBV7-2 with TRBJ2-1; 15 bases map to TRBD2. Germline V gene data show CDR1 as SGHTA and CDR2 as FQGNSA. The CDR3 consists of 15 residues. Losses at the gene ends were 5 bases for V and 9 bases for J; bases not matched to a gene: 5.

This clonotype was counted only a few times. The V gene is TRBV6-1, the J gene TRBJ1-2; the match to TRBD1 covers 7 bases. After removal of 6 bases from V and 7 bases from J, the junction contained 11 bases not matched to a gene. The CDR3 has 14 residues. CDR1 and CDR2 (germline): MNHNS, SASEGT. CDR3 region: CASRPRGRVFGYTF. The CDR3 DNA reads TGTGCCAGCAGACCTAGGGGGCGCGTTTTTGGCTACACCTTC.

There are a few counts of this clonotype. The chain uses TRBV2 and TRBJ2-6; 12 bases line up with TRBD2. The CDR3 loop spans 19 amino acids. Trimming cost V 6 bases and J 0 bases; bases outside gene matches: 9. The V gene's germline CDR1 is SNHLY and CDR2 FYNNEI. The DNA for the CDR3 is TGTGCCAGCAGGAAACTAGCGGGAGGCTCCAACTCTGGGGCCAACGTCCTGACTTTC. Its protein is CASRKLAGGSNSGANVLTF.

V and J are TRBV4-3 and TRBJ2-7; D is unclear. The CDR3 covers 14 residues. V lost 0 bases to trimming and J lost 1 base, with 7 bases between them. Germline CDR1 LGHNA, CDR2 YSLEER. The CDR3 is CASSQDPISYEQYF. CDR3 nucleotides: TGCGCCAGCAGCCAAGATCCTATTTCCTACGAGCAGTACTTC.

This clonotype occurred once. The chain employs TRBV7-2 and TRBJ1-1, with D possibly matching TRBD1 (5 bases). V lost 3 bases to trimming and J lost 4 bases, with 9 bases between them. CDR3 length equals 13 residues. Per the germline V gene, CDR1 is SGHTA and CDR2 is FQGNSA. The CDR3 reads CASSLTVSTEAFF. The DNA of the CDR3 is TGTGCCAGCAGCTTGACAGTGTCCACTGAAGCTTTCTTT.

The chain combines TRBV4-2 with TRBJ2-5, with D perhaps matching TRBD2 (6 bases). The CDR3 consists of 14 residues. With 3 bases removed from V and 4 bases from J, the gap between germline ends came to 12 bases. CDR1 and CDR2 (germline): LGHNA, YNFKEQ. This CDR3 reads CASSHGLSGETQYF. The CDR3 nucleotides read TGTGCCAGCAGCCACGGACTATCCGGAGAGACCCAGTACTTC.

The CDR3 DNA follows: TGCAGTGCTAGAGAAGACGGTTCTGGGGCCAACGTCCTGACTTTC. Its protein product is CSAREDGSGANVLTF. V and J are TRBV20-1 and TRBJ2-6; D gene uncertain. V was shortened by 0 bases and J by 1 base, with 7 bases between the two germline ends. This CDR3 is 15 amino acids long. CDR1 is DFQATT, CDR2 SNEGSKA, per germline (reference sequence).

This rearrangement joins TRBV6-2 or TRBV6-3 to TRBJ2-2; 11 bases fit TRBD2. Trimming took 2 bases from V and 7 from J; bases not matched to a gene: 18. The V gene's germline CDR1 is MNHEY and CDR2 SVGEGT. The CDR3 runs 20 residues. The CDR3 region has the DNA TGTGCCAGCAGTTACCGTAATCTAGCGGGAGGCCCCTGGCAGGACGGGGAGCTGTTTTTT. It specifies CASSYRNLAGGPWQDGELFF.

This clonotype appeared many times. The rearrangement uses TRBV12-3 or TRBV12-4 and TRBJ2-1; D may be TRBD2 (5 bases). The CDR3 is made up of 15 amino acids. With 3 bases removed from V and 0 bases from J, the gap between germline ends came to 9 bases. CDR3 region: CASSLGDSSYNEQFF. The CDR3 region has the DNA TGTGCCAGCAGTTTGGGAGATTCCTCCTACAATGAGCAGTTCTTC.

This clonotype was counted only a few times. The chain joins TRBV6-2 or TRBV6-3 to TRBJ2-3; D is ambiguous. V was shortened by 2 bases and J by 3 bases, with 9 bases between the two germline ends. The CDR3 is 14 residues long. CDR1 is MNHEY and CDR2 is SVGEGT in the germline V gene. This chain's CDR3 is CASSYLDSTDTQYF. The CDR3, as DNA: TGTGCCAGCAGTTACCTTGACTCAACAGATACGCAGTATTTT.

CDR3 in DNA: TGTGCCACCCTCCCAAACTCTGGAAACACCATATATTTT. Translating gives CATLPNSGNTIYF. The chain is built from TRBV10-3 and TRBJ1-3; D is unresolved. The CDR3 has 13 residues. With 10 bases removed from V and 0 bases from J, the gap between germline ends came to 10 bases. Germline V gives CDR1 ENHRY, CDR2 SYGVKD.

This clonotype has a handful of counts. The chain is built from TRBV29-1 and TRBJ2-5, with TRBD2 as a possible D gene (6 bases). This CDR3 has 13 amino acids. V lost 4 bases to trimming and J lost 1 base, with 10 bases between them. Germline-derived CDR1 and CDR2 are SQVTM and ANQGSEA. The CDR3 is CSVGEVSQETQYF. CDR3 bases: TGCAGCGTTGGGGAGGTATCCCAAGAGACCCAGTACTTC.

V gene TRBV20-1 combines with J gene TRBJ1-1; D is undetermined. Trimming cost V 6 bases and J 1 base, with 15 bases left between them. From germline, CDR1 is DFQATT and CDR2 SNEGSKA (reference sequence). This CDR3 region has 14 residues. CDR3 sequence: CSAVPSARNTEAFF. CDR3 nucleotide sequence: TGCAGTGCCGTCCCTTCCGCAAGGAACACTGAAGCTTTCTTT.

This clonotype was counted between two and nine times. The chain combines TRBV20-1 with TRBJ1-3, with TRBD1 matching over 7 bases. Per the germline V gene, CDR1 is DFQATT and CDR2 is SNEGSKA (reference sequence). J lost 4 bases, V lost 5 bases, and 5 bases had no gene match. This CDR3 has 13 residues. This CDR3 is CSAYTGVGNTIYF. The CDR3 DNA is TGCAGTGCTTATACAGGGGTGGGAAACACCATATATTTT.

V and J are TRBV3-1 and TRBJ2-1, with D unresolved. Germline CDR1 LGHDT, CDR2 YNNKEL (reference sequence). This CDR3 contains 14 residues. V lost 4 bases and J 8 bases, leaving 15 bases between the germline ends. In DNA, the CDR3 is TGTGCCAGCAGCCCTAATCACGCGCCGGATGAGCAGTTCTTC. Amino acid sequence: CASSPNHAPDEQFF.

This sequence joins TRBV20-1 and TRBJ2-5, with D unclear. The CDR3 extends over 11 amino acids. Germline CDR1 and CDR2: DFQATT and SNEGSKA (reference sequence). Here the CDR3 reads CALPRKETQYF. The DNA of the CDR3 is TGCGCCCTCCCTCGGAAAGAGACCCAGTACTTC.

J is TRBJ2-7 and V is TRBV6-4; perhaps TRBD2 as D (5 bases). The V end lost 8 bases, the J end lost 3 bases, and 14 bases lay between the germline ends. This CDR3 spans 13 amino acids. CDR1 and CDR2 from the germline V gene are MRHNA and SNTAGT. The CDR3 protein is CASARDSGYEQYF. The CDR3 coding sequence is TGTGCCAGCGCTCGGGATTCGGGCTACGAGCAGTACTTC.

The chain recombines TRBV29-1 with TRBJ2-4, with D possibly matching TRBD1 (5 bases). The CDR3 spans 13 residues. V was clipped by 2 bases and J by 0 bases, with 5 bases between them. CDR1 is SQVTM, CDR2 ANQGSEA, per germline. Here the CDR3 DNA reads TGCAGCGTTGAACAGGGAGCCAAAAACATTCAGTACTTC. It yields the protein CSVEQGAKNIQYF.

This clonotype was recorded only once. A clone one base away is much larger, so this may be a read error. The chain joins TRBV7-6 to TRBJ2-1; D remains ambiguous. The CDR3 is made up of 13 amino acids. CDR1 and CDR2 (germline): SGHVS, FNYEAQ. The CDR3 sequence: CASSSRQNNEEFF. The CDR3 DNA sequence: TGTGCCAGCAGCTCCCGACAAAACAATGAGGAGTTCTTC.

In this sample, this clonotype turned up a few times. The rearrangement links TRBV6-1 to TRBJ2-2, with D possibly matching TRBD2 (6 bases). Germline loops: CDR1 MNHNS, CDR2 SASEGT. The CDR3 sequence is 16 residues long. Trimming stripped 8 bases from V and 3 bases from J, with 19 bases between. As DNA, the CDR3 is TGTGCCAGCTCCTACCGGCCAACGGGAGACACCGGGGAGCTGTTTTTT. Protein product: CASSYRPTGDTGELFF.

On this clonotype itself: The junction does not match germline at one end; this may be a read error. The CDR3 sequence: CASSSPPFRAGVLF. In DNA, the CDR3 is TGTGCCAGCAGCTCTCCCCCCTTTCGGGCCGGGGTCCTGTTC. The chain joins TRBV6-2 or TRBV6-3 to TRBJ2-1, with D tentatively TRBD2 (5 bases). The CDR3 sequence is 14 residues long. In germline, CDR1 is MNHEY, CDR2 SVGEGT.

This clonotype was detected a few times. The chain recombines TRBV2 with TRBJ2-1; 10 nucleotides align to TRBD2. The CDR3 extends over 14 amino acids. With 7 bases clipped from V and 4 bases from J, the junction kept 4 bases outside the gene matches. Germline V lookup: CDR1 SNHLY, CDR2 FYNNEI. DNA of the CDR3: TGTGCCAGCACGGGACTAGCGCGTTACAATGAGCAGTTCTTC. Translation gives CASTGLARYNEQFF. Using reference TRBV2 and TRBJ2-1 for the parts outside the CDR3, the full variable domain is EPEVTQTPSHQVTQMGQEVILRCVPISNHLYFYWYRQILGQKVEFLVSFYNNEISEKSEIFDDQFSVERPDGSNFTLKIRSTKLEDSAMYFCASTGLARYNEQFFGPGTRLTVL.

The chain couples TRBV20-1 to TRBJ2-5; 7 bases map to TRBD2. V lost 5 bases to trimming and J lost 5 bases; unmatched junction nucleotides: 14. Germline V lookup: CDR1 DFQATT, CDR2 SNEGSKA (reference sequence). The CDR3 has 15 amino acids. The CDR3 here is CSALNPSGGGETQYF. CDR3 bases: TGCAGTGCTTTGAACCCTAGCGGAGGTGGGGAGACCCAGTACTTC.